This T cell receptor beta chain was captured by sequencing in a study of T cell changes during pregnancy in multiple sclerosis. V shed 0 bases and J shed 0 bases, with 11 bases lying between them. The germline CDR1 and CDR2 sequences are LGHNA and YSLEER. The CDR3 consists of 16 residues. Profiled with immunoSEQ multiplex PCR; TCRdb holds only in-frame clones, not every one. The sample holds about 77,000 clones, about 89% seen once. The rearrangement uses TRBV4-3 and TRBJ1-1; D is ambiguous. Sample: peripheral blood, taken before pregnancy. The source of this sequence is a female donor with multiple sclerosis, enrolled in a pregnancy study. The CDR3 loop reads CASSQELSRLNTEAFF. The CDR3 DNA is TGCGCCAGCAGCCAAGAGTTGAGTCGATTGAACACTGAAGCTTTCTTT.